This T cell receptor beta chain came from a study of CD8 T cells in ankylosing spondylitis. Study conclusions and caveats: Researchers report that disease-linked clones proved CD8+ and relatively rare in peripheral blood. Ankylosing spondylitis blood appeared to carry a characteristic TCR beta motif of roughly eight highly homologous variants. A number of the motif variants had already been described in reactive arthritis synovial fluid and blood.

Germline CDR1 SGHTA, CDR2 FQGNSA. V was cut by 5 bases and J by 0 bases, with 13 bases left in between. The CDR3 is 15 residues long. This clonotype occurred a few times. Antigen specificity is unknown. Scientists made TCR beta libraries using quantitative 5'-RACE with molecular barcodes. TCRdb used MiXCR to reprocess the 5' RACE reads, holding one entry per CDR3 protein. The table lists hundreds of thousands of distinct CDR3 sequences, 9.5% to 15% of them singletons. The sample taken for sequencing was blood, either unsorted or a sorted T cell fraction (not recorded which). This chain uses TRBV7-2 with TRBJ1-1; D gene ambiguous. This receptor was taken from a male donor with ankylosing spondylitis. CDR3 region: CASSTRAAVNTEAFF. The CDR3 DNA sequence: TGTGCCAGCAGCACACGCGCGGCGGTGAACACTGAAGCTTTCTTT.